The 7 T cell receptor beta chains in this list originate from one sample, sequenced in a study of blood T cell repertoires in COVID-19. Data came from immunoSEQ multiplex PCR; TCRdb stores just in-frame clones and leaves some out. Counted here are some 110,000 clones, 65% to 85% occurring once; the ten biggest clones make up roughly 0.83%. Input material: peripheral blood. Receptors were obtained from a woman in her 70s with acute or convalescent COVID-19.

This clone was seen just once. The chain carries TRBV5-1 and TRBJ2-1; TRBD2 agrees at 9 bases. CDR1 is SGHRS and CDR2 is YFSETQ in the germline V gene. The CDR3 is made up of 16 amino acids. V gave up 4 bases and J gave up 5 bases; unmatched junction bases: 10. CDR3 region: CASSPRRTSANNEQFF. In DNA, the CDR3 is TGCGCCAGCAGCCCAAGGAGGACTAGCGCTAACAATGAGCAGTTCTTC.

This rearrangement joins TRBV25-1 to TRBJ1-1; D remains ambiguous. The CDR3 length is 14 residues. Trimming stripped 5 bases from V and 11 bases from J, with 21 bases between. The germline V gene has CDR1 MGHDK and CDR2 SYGVNS. In DNA form, the CDR3 reads TGTGCCAGCAGTCCCTCGGGTACGGATTCACGGGCTTTCTTT. Residues: CASSPSGTDSRAFF.

Here the CDR3 DNA reads TGTGCCAGCAGCCTGACGGGGGGGCCGGAAGATACGCAGTATTTT. It translates to CASSLTGGPEDTQYF. This chain links TRBV5-6 with TRBJ2-3; 8 nucleotides agree with TRBD2. In germline, CDR1 is SGHDT, CDR2 YYEEEE. After removal of 4 bases from V and 5 bases from J, the junction contained 9 bases not matched to a gene. The CDR3 runs 15 residues. The whole variable domain, remainder taken from reference TRBV5-6 and TRBJ2-3, is DAGVTQSPTHLIKTRGQQVTLRCSPKSGHDTVSWYQQALGQGPQFIFQYYEEEERQRGNFPDRFSGHQFPNYSSELNVNALLLGDSALYLCASSLTGGPEDTQYFGPGTRLTVL.

The chain employs TRBV5-6 and TRBJ1-5; 9 positions agree with TRBD1. From germline, CDR1 is SGHDT and CDR2 YYEEEE. The CDR3 sequence is 16 residues long. The junction had 8 bases not matched to a gene; V was cut back by 4 bases and J by 3 bases. The CDR3 sequence is CASSTGTGSNNQPQHF. The CDR3 DNA reads TGTGCCAGCAGCACCGGGACAGGGAGCAACAATCAGCCCCAGCATTTT.

The V gene is TRBV23-1, the J gene TRBJ1-2; 8 bases match TRBD1. TRBV23-1 is an open reading frame, and its role is uncertain. CDR3 size: 15 residues. Trimming at V came to 4 bases and at J to 14 bases, leaving 18 bases not matched to a gene. The CDR3 is CASSLRTGSGLGGTF. CDR3 in DNA: TGCGCCAGCAGTCTCCGGACAGGGAGTGGTTTAGGAGGGACCTTC.

V usage is TRBV11-3 and J usage is TRBJ2-7, with 7 bases fitting TRBD2. Germline V gives CDR1 SGHNT, CDR2 YENEEA. The J segment lost 6 bases and the V segment lost 5 bases, leaving 10 bases of the junction unmatched. This CDR3 has 14 amino acids. CDR3 residues: CASSPSGAPSEQYF. DNA for the CDR3: TGTGCCAGCAGCCCGAGCGGGGCCCCTTCCGAGCAGTACTTC.

This chain uses TRBV5-6 with TRBJ1-5; D perhaps matches TRBD1 (6 bases). The ends were cut back, 5 bases at V and 2 bases at J, with 20 bases in the middle. CDR3 size: 17 residues. CDR1 is SGHDT, CDR2 YYEEEE, per germline. The CDR3 DNA reads TGTGCCAGCAGACTCGCACCAGGGGTAGGGGGCAATCAGCCCCAGCATTTT. Protein: CASRLAPGVGGNQPQHF.